These T cell receptor beta chains were read from a single sample in a study of shared T cell receptors in the human thymus. Produced via immunoSEQ multiplex PCR; TCRdb's table is partial and in-frame only. The sample yields about 380,000 clones, about 95% seen once. The specimen sequenced was thymocytes. Every receptor here comes from a human donor. Both conserved end residues are part of each CDR3. The order of the fields is clone size, V gene, J gene, D gene, CDR3 DNA, CDR3 protein. The D gene is left open where the match is weak. Not every row has a clone size; where given, it reads once, few, many or a size class.

.,TRBV27,TRBJ1-1,.,TGTGCCAGCAGTTTATGTCGGGGAAGTGAAGCTTTCTTT,CASSLCRGSEAFF
.,TRBV2,TRBJ2-6,.,TGTGCCAGCAGCCGTGGAAGCTCTGGGGCCAACGTCCTGACTTTC,CASSRGSSGANVLTF
.,TRBV28,TRBJ2-7,.,TGTGCCAGCAAATCGGGATCCCTGGAGCAGTACTTC,CASKSGSLEQYF
.,TRBV28,TRBJ2-1,.,TGTGCCAGCACTCCCCCGTTGGGGGGCAGGAACAATGAGCAGTTCTTC,CASTPPLGGRNNEQFF
.,TRBV5-1,TRBJ2-7,TRBD2,TGCGCCAGCAGCTCCAGACACACCAGCGGGAGAGATCGGGGCGAGCAGTACTTC,CASSSRHTSGRDRGEQYF
.,TRBV27,TRBJ2-5,.,TGTGCCAGCAGTTTAGTGGGCGGGATGTTGGTAGAGACCCAGTACTTC,CASSLVGGMLVETQYF
.,TRBV19,TRBJ2-2,TRBD2,TGTGCCAGTAGTACGGGGACTAGCGGGAGGGGGATTAGAACCGGGGAGCTGTTTTTT,CASSTGTSGRGIRTGELFF
.,TRBV9,TRBJ1-2,TRBD1,TGTGCCAGCAGCACCAGGACAGGGGGGATCTATGGCTACACCTTC,CASSTRTGGIYGYTF
.,TRBV2,TRBJ2-7,TRBD2,TGTGCCAGCAGTGAAGCGATGGTAGCGGGCTCCTTCTCCTACGAGCAGTACTTC,CASSEAMVAGSFSYEQYF
once,TRBV6-5,TRBJ1-2,TRBD1,TGTGCCAGCAGTTACGGACAGGGGAACTATGGCTACACCTTC,CASSYGQGNYGYTF
.,TRBV4-3,TRBJ2-7,.,TGCGCCAGCAGCCCATGGGTCCTCTTCACAGGGCCCTACGAGCAGTACTTC,CASSPWVLFTGPYEQYF
.,TRBV7-9,TRBJ2-3,TRBD1,TGTGCCAGCAGTCCTACAGGGGCACTCAACACAGATACGCAGTATTTT,CASSPTGALNTDTQYF
.,TRBV28,TRBJ1-2,.,TGTGCCAGCAGTGTCTCGTGTGAGGGCAGCGATGAAGGCTACACCTTC,CASSVSCEGSDEGYTF
.,TRBV11-2,TRBJ2-7,.,TGTGCCAGCAGCTTAGGAGTCTACGAGCAGTACTTC,CASSLGVYEQYF
.,TRBV4-3,TRBJ2-3,.,TGCGCCAGCAGCCAAGGCCTTACACCTACTAGCACAGATACGCAGTATTTT,CASSQGLTPTSTDTQYF
.,TRBV20-1,TRBJ2-7,.,TGCAGTGCTAGGGACTACGAGCAGTACTTC,CSARDYEQYF
.,TRBV5-4,TRBJ2-5,TRBD2,TGTGCCAGCAGGGCTTACGGAGCGGGGGGGGAAGAGACCCAGTACTTC,CASRAYGAGGEETQYF
.,TRBV29-1,TRBJ2-5,TRBD2,TGCAGCGCACTCGGGACTAAAGAGACCCAGTACTTC,CSALGTKETQYF
few,TRBV19,TRBJ1-1,.,TGTGCCAGTAGTGGTGGGACGGTCATGAACACTGAAGCTTTCTTT,CASSGGTVMNTEAFF
.,TRBV14,TRBJ2-1,TRBD2,TGTGCCAGCAGCCAATCACGGACTAGCATGAATGAGCAGTTCTTC,CASSQSRTSMNEQFF
.,TRBV14,TRBJ2-7,.,TGTGCCAGCAGCCGGAAACGGCACTACGAGCAGTACTTC,CASSRKRHYEQYF
.,TRBV6-6,TRBJ2-7,.,TGTGCCAGCAGTTACTCGTTTCAAAAGGGCTACGAGCAGTACTTC,CASSYSFQKGYEQYF
.,TRBV18,TRBJ2-1,.,TGTGCCAGCTCACCGCGGGCAGGGACCTACAATGAGCAGTTCTTC,CASSPRAGTYNEQFF
once,TRBV29-1,TRBJ2-2,TRBD2,TGCAGCGTAGGGGAGGGAGACACCGGGGAGCTGTTTTTT,CSVGEGDTGELFF
.,TRBV4-3,TRBJ2-7,TRBD2,TGCGCCAGCAGCAAGGAGGCTAGCGGGAGAAGGGACAACGAGCAGTACTTC,CASSKEASGRRDNEQYF
.,TRBV27,TRBJ2-1,.,TGTGCCAGCAGTTTATCGGGCGGGTCCTACAATGAGCAGTTCTTC,CASSLSGGSYNEQFF
.,TRBV5-1,TRBJ2-1,TRBD1,TGCGCCAGCAGCCCCATTCCGGACAGCCGGGACAGCAATGAGCAGTTCTTC,CASSPIPDSRDSNEQFF
.,TRBV29-1,TRBJ2-1,TRBD2,TGCAGCGTTGGGACTAGCGGCCTGGGGTACAATGAGCAGTTCTTC,CSVGTSGLGYNEQFF
.,TRBV5-4,TRBJ2-2,.,TGTGCCAGCACAACCAGGGGGAACACCGGGGAGCTGTTTTTT,CASTTRGNTGELFF
.,TRBV7-3,TRBJ2-1,TRBD2,TGTGCCAGCAGCTTACGGCCTCTGGGACTAGCTTCCTACAATGAGCAGTTCTTC,CASSLRPLGLASYNEQFF
.,TRBV4-1,TRBJ1-3,TRBD1,TGCGCCAGCAGCCCCCGGGACAGAAGGTCTGGAAACACCATATATTTT,CASSPRDRRSGNTIYF
.,TRBV5-5,TRBJ2-2,TRBD1,TGTGCCAGCAGCTTGGCCGGGACAGGGGACACCGGGGAGCTGTTTTTT,CASSLAGTGDTGELFF
.,TRBV6-6,TRBJ2-1,TRBD1,TGTGCCAGCAGCCCGGGACAGAAAGACTACAATGAGCAGTTCTTC,CASSPGQKDYNEQFF
.,TRBV29-1,TRBJ2-5,TRBD2,TGCAGCGTCCTTCCACCACTAGCGGGAGAAGTAGAGACCCAGTACTTC,CSVLPPLAGEVETQYF
.,TRBV28,TRBJ2-7,.,TGTGCCACCCGGGCCGATTATGCGCAGTACTTC,CATRADYAQYF
.,TRBV19,TRBJ2-7,.,TGTGCCAGTAGTATCCTGCCCCCTAACGAGCAGTACTTC,CASSILPPNEQYF
.,TRBV6-5,TRBJ2-1,.,TGTGCCAGCAGTTACCGCGACAGGACCTACAATGAGCAGTTCTTC,CASSYRDRTYNEQFF
.,TRBV28,TRBJ2-7,TRBD2,TGTGCCAGCAGTTTCCGGACTAGCCCCGACGAGCAGTACTTC,CASSFRTSPDEQYF
.,TRBV25-1,TRBJ1-4,.,TGTGCCAGCTCACCCGGGGATACGCGTCCCAATGAAAAACTGTTTTTT,CASSPGDTRPNEKLFF
once,TRBV28,TRBJ1-2,.,TGTGCCAGCAGTCCGGCAGGGAGCTATGGCTACACCTTC,CASSPAGSYGYTF
.,TRBV28,TRBJ2-1,TRBD1,TGTGCCAGCAGTTTACCTTCGACAGGGGGCCTGAACAATGAGCAGTTCTTC,CASSLPSTGGLNNEQFF
.,TRBV28,TRBJ2-7,TRBD2,TGTGCCAGCAGTTGGGGACTAGGGAAGTACTTC,CASSWGLGKYF
.,TRBV28,TRBJ2-1,TRBD2,TGTGCCAGCAAGACGGGAGGGCCGGACAATGAGCAGTTCTTC,CASKTGGPDNEQFF
.,TRBV4-3,TRBJ2-7,TRBD2,TGCGCCAGCAGCCAAGAGATGGAGCGGGATCACGAGCAGTACTTC,CASSQEMERDHEQYF
.,TRBV5-4,TRBJ2-1,TRBD2,TGTGCCAGCAGTTACGCCGGGACTAGCGGATCACAGCAGTTCTTC,CASSYAGTSGSQQFF
.,TRBV27,TRBJ2-7,TRBD1,TGTGCCAGCACCAACCTGACAGGGGGCAGGTACGAGCAGTACTTC,CASTNLTGGRYEQYF
.,TRBV6-5,TRBJ2-5,TRBD2,TGTGCCAGCAACACCGGGACTAGCGGGTCCCAGTACTTC,CASNTGTSGSQYF
.,TRBV27,TRBJ2-1,TRBD2,TGTGCCAGCAGTCCCGGACTAGCGGGAGGCGAATCCAACAATGAGCAGTTCTTC,CASSPGLAGGESNNEQFF
.,TRBV7-3,TRBJ1-1,.,TGTGCCAGCAGCTTGGAACAGGGAAGGGTAGTGAACACTGAAGCTTTCTTT,CASSLEQGRVVNTEAFF
once,TRBV4-1,TRBJ2-1,TRBD1,TGCGCCAGCAGCCAAGTAGGAGACAGGGGTTCCAATGAGCAGTTCTTC,CASSQVGDRGSNEQFF
.,TRBV19,TRBJ2-2,.,TGTGCCAGTAGTATGGGGGGAGTTAGAGGGCCGAACACCGGGGAGCTGTTTTTT,CASSMGGVRGPNTGELFF
.,TRBV9,TRBJ2-7,.,TGTGCCAGCAGCGTAGCTGGCAGGTCCTACGAGCAGTACTTC,CASSVAGRSYEQYF
.,TRBV4-3,TRBJ2-1,.,TGCGCCAGCAGCCAAGATCGGGTAGGTGGGAGGCGCAGCTCCTACAATGAGCAGTTCTTC,CASSQDRVGGRRSSYNEQFF
.,TRBV9,TRBJ2-1,TRBD2,TGTGCCAGCAGCGTAGAAGGGCCGTCTTTGGGACTAGTGTTCTATGAGCAGTTCTTC,CASSVEGPSLGLVFYEQFF